The 2 T cell receptor beta chains given below trace back to one sample, sequenced in a study of PD-1 blockade in classical Hodgkin lymphoma. Each patient's relapse followed autologous stem cell transplantation, and brentuximab vedotin exposure varied. Measured with immunoSEQ multiplex PCR; TCRdb has only the in-frame clones, and not every one. The sample contains 38,000 or so clones, approximately 87% of which appear only once. The source material was peripheral blood mononuclear cells (PBMCs), sampled at baseline. The receptors were sampled from a human donor with classical Hodgkin lymphoma.

The gene calls are TRBV7-9 and TRBJ2-5; D may match TRBD1 or TRBD2 (5 bases each). Germline values: CDR1 SEHNR, CDR2 FQNEAQ (reference sequence). Trimming pared 4 bases from V and 2 bases from J, leaving 14 bases between. The CDR3 contains 15 residues. The CDR3 spells CASSSVGRRQETQYF. CDR3 coding DNA: TGTGCCAGCAGCTCGGTGGGACGGAGGCAAGAGACCCAGTACTTC.

The chain recombines TRBV4-3 with TRBJ1-1, with 7 bases aligning to TRBD1. This CDR3 is 16 amino acids long. Germline CDR1 reads LGHNA; CDR2 reads YSLEER. Unmatched junction bases numbered 11, after V lost 1 base and J lost 6 bases. The CDR3 DNA sequence: TGCGCCAGCAGCCAAGGGTCGACAGGGAACTTCGCTGAAGCTTTCTTT. It codes for CASSQGSTGNFAEAFF.